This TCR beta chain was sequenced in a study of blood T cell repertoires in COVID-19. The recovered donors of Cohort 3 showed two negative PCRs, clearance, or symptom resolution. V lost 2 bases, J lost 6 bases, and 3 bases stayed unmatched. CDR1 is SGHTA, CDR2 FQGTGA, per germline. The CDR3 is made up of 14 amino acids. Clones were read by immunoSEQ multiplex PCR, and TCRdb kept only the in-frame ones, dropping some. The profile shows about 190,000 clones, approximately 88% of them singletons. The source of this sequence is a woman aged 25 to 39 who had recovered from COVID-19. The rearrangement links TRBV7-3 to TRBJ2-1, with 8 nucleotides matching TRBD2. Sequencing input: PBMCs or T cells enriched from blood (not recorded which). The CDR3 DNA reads TGTGCCAGCAGCTTAGGACTAGCCTTCAATGAGCAGTTCTTC. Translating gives CASSLGLAFNEQFF.